Listed below are T cell receptor beta chains from one sample, sequenced in a study of CD4+ T cells in melanoma. Here immunoSEQ multiplex PCR was the method, and the copy in TCRdb shows in-frame clones only, minus some. The table records approximately 9,500 clones, approximately 78% of them present only once. Sample: cells from a culture (not recorded whether cultured in vitro). The receptor source for this set is a human donor with melanoma. The CDR3 runs from the conserved cysteine through the conserved F or W. A D gene is named only where the DNA matches it firmly. Clone sizes are given selectively: once, few, many, or a class where the clone is expanded.

J	size	V	D	CDR3	DNA
TRBJ2-1	.	TRBV27	.	CASSSPSAYNEQFF	TGTGCCAGCAGTTCACCCTCCGCCTACAATGAGCAGTTCTTC
TRBJ2-7	.	TRBV5-4	.	CASSLRGYSYEQYF	TGTGCCAGCAGCCTCCGGGGTTATTCCTACGAGCAGTACTTC
TRBJ1-5	.	TRBV7-9	.	CASSFSGAGGYIDQPQHF	TGTGCCAGCAGCTTCTCAGGGGCAGGAGGGTATATAGATCAGCCCCAGCATTTT
TRBJ2-7	.	TRBV5-6	.	CASSLVGISYEQYF	TGTGCCAGCAGCTTGGTAGGGATATCCTACGAGCAGTACTTC
TRBJ2-3	.	TRBV19	.	CASSIKPRQTDTQYF	TGTGCCAGTAGTATCAAACCACGTCAGACAGATACGCAGTATTTT
TRBJ1-2	.	TRBV6-5	.	CASSREGLGGYGYTF	TGTGCCAGCAGTAGGGAGGGGTTGGGGGGCTATGGCTACACCTTC
TRBJ1-2	.	TRBV2	TRBD1	CASSSGGFAYGYTF	TGTGCCAGCAGCTCAGGGGGCTTCGCCTATGGCTACACCTTC
TRBJ1-5	.	TRBV2	.	CASAGGDQPQHF	TGTGCCAGTGCTGGGGGGGATCAGCCCCAGCATTTT
TRBJ1-5	.	TRBV28	.	CASSLPRGPQHF	TGTGCCAGCAGTTTGCCAAGGGGGCCCCAGCATTTT
TRBJ2-7	.	TRBV3-1/TRBV3-2	.	CASSRLPAGEQYF	TGTGCCAGCAGCCGGCTTCCTGCGGGCGAGCAGTACTTC
TRBJ2-5	.	TRBV5-1	TRBD1	CASSRDRGETQYF	TGCGCCAGCAGCCGGGACAGGGGGGAGACCCAGTACTTC
TRBJ1-2	.	TRBV5-1	.	CASSLEGVGANGYTF	TGCGCCAGCAGCTTGGAGGGGGTCGGGGCCAATGGCTACACCTTC
TRBJ2-3	.	TRBV6-5	TRBD2	CASSYSSGVTQYF	TGTGCCAGCAGTTACTCGAGCGGGGTTACGCAGTATTTT
TRBJ2-3	.	TRBV4-1	TRBD1	CASSQGLTGLSTQYF	TGCGCCAGCAGCCAAGGGCTGACAGGGCTGTCCACGCAGTATTTT
TRBJ2-1	.	TRBV5-4	.	CASSPRVVGTKRDEQFF	TGTGCCAGCAGCCCTCGGGTGGTGGGGACAAAACGCGATGAGCAGTTCTTC
TRBJ1-2	few	TRBV9	.	CASSVEPVGNWGYGYTF	TGTGCCAGCAGCGTAGAACCCGTGGGGAATTGGGGGTATGGCTACACCTTC
TRBJ2-3	.	TRBV4-2	TRBD2	CASSHPQTSGGSTDTQYF	TGTGCCAGCAGCCACCCTCAGACTAGCGGGGGAAGCACAGATACGCAGTATTTT
TRBJ1-2	.	TRBV15	TRBD1	CATSRRGQGYYGYTF	TGTGCCACCAGCAGACGAGGACAGGGCTACTATGGCTACACCTTC
TRBJ1-1	.	TRBV7-9	.	CASSIRAEAFF	TGTGCCAGCAGCATCCGGGCCGAAGCTTTCTTT
TRBJ1-1	.	TRBV18	.	CASSQGGGEAFF	TGTGCCAGCTCACAGGGTGGGGGAGAAGCTTTCTTT
TRBJ2-3	few	TRBV10-3	.	CAISDLRGADTQYF	TGTGCCATCAGTGACTTACGGGGCGCAGATACGCAGTATTTT
TRBJ2-5	.	TRBV6-7	TRBD2	CPDMTSGTETQYF	TGCCCGGACATGACTAGCGGGACGGAGACCCAGTACTTC
TRBJ1-5	.	TRBV12-3/TRBV12-4	.	CASSFGSYQPQHF	TGTGCCAGCAGTTTCGGGAGTTATCAGCCCCAGCATTTT
TRBJ1-4	.	TRBV4-2	.	CASSRDEGLNEKLFF	TGTGCCAGCAGCCGAGATGAGGGTCTTAATGAAAAACTGTTTTTT
TRBJ2-7	.	TRBV7-2	.	CASSLASTVGEQYF	TGTGCCAGCAGCTTAGCCTCGACTGTCGGAGAGCAGTACTTC
TRBJ2-7	.	TRBV7-9	.	CASSFPPVGRDEQYF	TGTGCCAGCAGCTTCCCCCCCGTTGGCCGGGACGAGCAGTACTTC
TRBJ1-6	.	TRBV9	.	CASSVGPTRANSPLHF	TGTGCCAGCAGCGTAGGACCTACGCGGGCGAATTCACCCCTCCACTTT
TRBJ1-6	.	TRBV7-2	TRBD1	CASSADRGFDSPLHF	TGTGCCAGCAGCGCGGACAGGGGTTTTGATTCACCCCTCCACTTT
TRBJ2-1	once	TRBV9	TRBD1	CASSVAGQQYNEQFF	TGTGCCAGCAGCGTAGCGGGACAGCAATACAATGAGCAGTTCTTC
TRBJ1-6	once	TRBV7-9	TRBD1	CASSQGQGFYNSPLHF	TGTGCCAGCAGCCAGGGACAGGGATTCTATAATTCACCCCTCCACTTT
TRBJ2-3	few	TRBV5-1	.	CASSFGARRNTDTQYF	TGCGCCAGCAGCTTTGGGGCCAGGAGGAACACAGATACGCAGTATTTT
TRBJ1-1	medium-sized	TRBV29-1	.	CSVAGVSLNTEAFF	TGCAGCGTTGCGGGCGTCTCCTTGAACACTGAAGCTTTCTTT
TRBJ2-3	.	TRBV5-1	TRBD1	CASSLFRDRSSTDTQYF	TGCGCCAGCAGCTTGTTCCGGGACAGATCTAGCACAGATACGCAGTATTTT
TRBJ2-3	.	TRBV27	.	CASSFLGTYSTDTQYF	TGTGCCAGCAGTTTCTTGGGGACGTATAGCACAGATACGCAGTATTTT
TRBJ1-4	.	TRBV5-5	.	CASSLIPSLSNNEKLFF	TGTGCCAGCAGCCTCATCCCTAGCCTGTCCAACAATGAAAAACTGTTTTTT
TRBJ1-5	.	TRBV19	.	CASSPLDLNSNQPQHF	TGTGCCAGTAGTCCGTTGGACCTCAATAGCAATCAGCCCCAGCATTTT
TRBJ1-3	.	TRBV13	.	CASSSDRRNTIYF	TGTGCCAGCAGCTCCGACAGAAGAAACACCATATATTTT
TRBJ2-3	.	TRBV5-1	TRBD2	CASSLGLAGGHTQYF	TGCGCCAGCAGCTTGGGACTAGCGGGGGGCCATACGCAGTATTTT